The text below deals with one T cell receptor (beta chain). Its antigen is still unknown. Amplification of TCR beta CDR3 regions was performed using RNA transcripts as template. The HTBI primer set drove a first-round RT-PCR of the TCR CDR3. Each CDR3 protein is one row after TCRdb ran MiXCR on the multiplex PCR reads. Of 650,000 to 800,000 distinct CDR3 sequences detected, 40% to 55% appear once; the ten largest clones hold more than 7%. This specimen comes from a study of T cells in Graves' hyperthyroidism and ophthalmopathy. Germline CDR1 and CDR2: SGDLS and YYNGEE. V was shortened by 3 bases and J by 3 bases, with 13 bases between the two germline ends. The CDR3 spans 14 residues. Exclusion followed for patients with uncontrolled infection, other autoimmune disease, pregnancy or lactation. Diagnoses rested on clinical symptoms, serum thyroxine and TRAb, thyroid ultrasound and orbital computed tomography.

Whole-study results and caveats: Most thyroid clonotypes that were expanded above 0.001 also turned up in blood. Ophthalmopathy could be told apart from stable hyperthyroidism with a 13 V-J model.

Sequences were obtained from peripheral blood or thyroid tissue (not recorded which). The source is an adult man with Graves' disease, either hyperthyroidism or ophthalmopathy (not recorded which). The V gene is TRBV9, the J gene TRBJ2-7; D may correspond to TRBD1 or TRBD2 (6 bases each). In nucleotides, the CDR3 is TGTGCCAGCAGCGCCGGGGGCTTCGGCTACGAGCAGTACTTC. Its protein product is CASSAGGFGYEQYF.